Described below is a single T cell receptor (beta chain) sequence and its context. Its antigen is still unknown. The sample comes from a study of post-analysis software for immune sequencing data. Whole-study context: Included among the disease courses, which were recorded for the cohort, were relapsing-remitting, secondary progressive and progressive-relapsing multiple sclerosis. Study conclusions and caveats: A significant reduction in normalized Chao1 diversity was observed in multiple sclerosis patients versus controls. Clustering by F measure revealed strong co-clustering among samples prepared together in one batch.

Presence of unique molecular identifiers characterized the TCR beta cDNA libraries. Between roughly 1 and 11 million T cells gave rise to hundreds of thousands of cDNA molecules. TCRdb ran MiXCR on the PCR reads and lists one entry per CDR3 protein. The sample has under 900,000 distinct CDR3 sequences; 53% are singletons. Sequencing was done on a sample of blood. This receptor was identified in a girl aged 5-17 years with multiple sclerosis.

The CDR3 sequence: CASSQATRGTEAFF. Written as DNA, the CDR3 is TGCGCCAGCAGCCAAGCGACACGCGGCACTGAAGCTTTCTTT. This chain uses TRBV4-1 with TRBJ1-1; D gene unclear. V gave up 1 base and J gave up 4 bases, with 10 bases separating them. The CDR3 length is 14 residues. CDR1 and CDR2 (germline): MGHRA, YSYEKL.